The 22 T cell receptor beta chains in this list originate from one sample, sequenced in a study of shared clonotypes between healthy human individuals. Profiled with immunoSEQ multiplex PCR; TCRdb holds only in-frame clones, not every one. The top ten clones hold 0.7% to 0.95% of a sample with over 950,000 clones, around 77% of them seen once. The sample comprised memory CD4+ T cells from PBMCs. Subset here: CD45RA-negative fraction. Receptor source: a man aged 18 to 30 in good health. Some clones in this sample may be carry-over from other donors' samples.

This sequence joins TRBV18 and TRBJ1-2; D call uncertain. The germline gives CDR1 KGHSH, CDR2 LQKENI. V shed 2 bases and J shed 2 bases, with 9 bases lying between them. CDR3 length equals 14 residues. CDR3: CASSPNAGNYGYTF. The CDR3, as DNA: TGTGCCAGCTCACCAAATGCAGGAAACTATGGCTACACCTTC. The variable domain in full, completed from reference TRBV18 and TRBJ1-2, reads NAGVMQNPRHLVRRRGQEARLRCSPMKGHSHVYWYRQLPEEGLKFMVYLQKENIIDESGMPKERFSAEFPKEGPSILRIQQVVRGDSAAYFCASSPNAGNYGYTFGSGTRLTVV.

The chain has TRBV7-9 and TRBJ1-1, with D perhaps matching TRBD1 (6 bases). The CDR3 extends over 15 amino acids. CDR1 SEHNR and CDR2 FQNEAQ come from the germline V gene (reference sequence). Trimming cost V 5 bases and J 4 bases, with 17 bases left between them. The DNA for the CDR3 is TGTGCCAGCAGCCCTCGGACAGCGCAGGGCACTGAAGCTTTCTTT. Protein sequence: CASSPRTAQGTEAFF.

V and J are TRBV5-3 and TRBJ1-3, with a weak D call TRBD1 (6 bases). TRBV5-3 is an ORF; its function is uncertain. The V gene lost 5 bases and the J gene lost 2 bases, with 17 bases spanning the gap. The CDR3 is 16 residues long. In DNA form, the CDR3 reads TGTGCCAGAAGTTTTTCTGGACAGTTGCCTGGAAACACCATATATTTT. Protein sequence: CARSFSGQLPGNTIYF.

This chain links TRBV27 with TRBJ2-1; 10 bases are a match to TRBD1. The CDR3 extends over 11 amino acids. Germline assignment: CDR1 MNHEY and CDR2 SMNVEV (reference sequence). With V trimmed by 9 bases and J by 10 bases, 3 bases remained unmatched. The CDR3 nucleotides read TGTGCCAGTACGACAGGGGGCGAGCAGTTCTTC. It codes for CASTTGGEQFF.

The CDR3 reads CASSLNTVVLFF. The CDR3 nucleotides read TGTGCCAGCAGCTTAAATACCGTGGTGCTGTTTTTT. The J gene is TRBJ2-2, the V gene TRBV7-2; the D is unclear. The V gene lost 2 bases and the J gene lost 13 bases, with 11 bases spanning the gap. CDR3 length: 12 residues. The germline V gene encodes CDR1 SGHTA and CDR2 FQGNSA.

V usage is TRBV5-6 and J usage is TRBJ1-6; D is perhaps TRBD1 (5 bases). Deletions cut 0 bases from V and 10 bases from J, with 11 bases between. CDR1 and CDR2 (germline): SGHDT, YYEEEE. The CDR3 loop spans 14 amino acids. In DNA form, the CDR3 reads TGTGCCAGCAGCTTGGCCTCAGGGAACTCACCCCTCCACTTT. This codes for CASSLASGNSPLHF.

The chain joins TRBV19 to TRBJ1-5; TRBD1 might be the D (5 bases). Trimming cost V 4 bases and J 6 bases, with 16 bases left between them. Germline CDR1 and CDR2: LNHDA and SQIVND (reference sequence). The CDR3 is made up of 15 amino acids. The CDR3 nucleotides read TGTGCCAGTAGTACCCGACAGTTCGTGGGTCAGCCCCAGCATTTT. Translated: CASSTRQFVGQPQHF. The variable domain in full, completed from reference TRBV19 and TRBJ1-5, reads DGGITQSPKYLFRKEGQNVTLSCEQNLNHDAMYWYRQDPGQGLRLIYYSQIVNDFQKGDIAEGYSVSREKKESFPLTVTSAQKNPTAFYLCASSTRQFVGQPQHFGDGTRLSIL.

CDR3 sequence: CASSWGISGEQYF. The CDR3 DNA reads TGTGCCAGCAGTTGGGGGATTAGCGGCGAGCAGTACTTC. The chain employs TRBV7-2 and TRBJ2-7; possible D gene TRBD2, 6 bases. Germline CDR1 reads SGHTA; CDR2 reads FQGNSA. Deletions cut 6 bases from V and 6 bases from J, with 15 bases between. The CDR3 length is 13 residues.

This chain links TRBV29-1 with TRBJ2-5; D is ambiguous. The V end lost 0 bases, the J end lost 9 bases, and 5 bases lay between the germline ends. The CDR3 is 10 amino acids. Germline V CDR1 and CDR2: SQVTM, ANQGSEA. DNA for the CDR3: TGCAGCGTTGAAGACATTTCCCAGTACTTC. This sequence encodes CSVEDISQYF. The full variable domain, its missing parts supplied by reference TRBV29-1 and TRBJ2-5, is SAVISQKPSRDICQRGTSLTIQCQVDSQVTMMFWYRQQPGQSLTLIATANQGSEATYESGFVIDKFPISRPNLTFSTLTVSNMSPEDSSIYLCSVEDISQYFGPGTRLLVL.

This chain connects TRBV5-5 to TRBJ2-3; TRBD1 matches at 9 bases. Germline assignment: CDR1 SGHKS and CDR2 YYEKEE (reference sequence). CDR3 length: 14 residues. Germline trimming cut 5 bases from V and 4 bases from J; bases unmatched to any gene: 5. CDR3 amino acids: CASRTGQGPDTQYF. In DNA, the CDR3 is TGTGCCAGCAGAACGGGACAGGGCCCAGATACGCAGTATTTT.

This clone was recorded a few times. The rearrangement uses TRBV6-5 and TRBJ1-4; 10 bases match TRBD1. Per the germline V gene, CDR1 is MNHEY and CDR2 is SVGAGI. The CDR3 is made up of 16 amino acids. Germline trimming cut 2 bases from V and 10 bases from J; bases unmatched to any gene: 10. CDR3 protein: CASSYGETGGSGKLFF. CDR3 DNA sequence: TGTGCCAGCAGTTACGGAGAGACAGGGGGCTCGGGAAAACTGTTTTTT.

V is TRBV4-1 and J is TRBJ2-1; 9 bases are a match to TRBD2. This CDR3 comprises 16 residues. V trimming: 3 bases; J trimming: 5 bases; junction bases outside the gene matches: 8. In germline, CDR1 is MGHRA, CDR2 YSYEKL. CDR3 sequence: CASSQSLAGRDNEQFF. The CDR3 region has the DNA TGCGCCAGCAGCCAGTCTCTAGCGGGAAGAGACAATGAGCAGTTCTTC.

This clone was counted a single time. The CDR3 nucleotides are TGTGCCAGCAACATCCTTAGCGGGAGATTAACCGGGGAGCTGTTTTTT. This translates into CASNILSGRLTGELFF. V usage is TRBV5-5 and J usage is TRBJ2-2; 9 nucleotides line up with TRBD2. Per germline, CDR1 SGHKS and CDR2 YYEKEE (reference sequence). V was pared by 6 bases and J by 5 bases, with 11 bases of the junction left unmatched. This CDR3 is built from 16 residues. Using reference TRBV5-5 and TRBJ2-2 for the parts outside the CDR3, the full variable domain is DAGVTQSPTHLIKTRGQQVTLRCSPISGHKSVSWYQQVLGQGPQFIFQYYEKEERGRGNFPDRFSARQFPNYSSELNVNALLLGDSALYLCASNILSGRLTGELFFGEGSRLTVL.

The rearrangement links TRBV11-2 to TRBJ2-7; 7 nucleotides match TRBD2. Per germline, CDR1 SGHAT and CDR2 FQNNGV. There are 17 residues in the CDR3. Trimming at V came to 3 bases and at J to 0 bases, leaving 11 bases not matched to a gene. Here the CDR3 DNA reads TGTGCCAGCAGCTTGGTTCCTAGCGGAAGGAGCTCCTACGAGCAGTACTTC. This codes for CASSLVPSGRSSYEQYF. Full variable domain (missing parts from reference TRBV11-2 and TRBJ2-7): EAGVAQSPRYKIIEKRQSVAFWCNPISGHATLYWYQQILGQGPKLLIQFQNNGVVDDSQLPKDRFSAERLKGVDSTLKIQPAKLEDSAVYLCASSLVPSGRSSYEQYFGPGTRLTVT.

The V and J genes are TRBV19 and TRBJ2-5, with D unresolved. CDR1 LNHDA and CDR2 SQIVND come from the germline V gene (reference sequence). The CDR3 has 15 amino acids. The V and J ends lost 8 bases and 1 base respectively, with 17 bases between them. As DNA, the CDR3 is TGTGCCAGTGCCTCGCGCAGGAATAGCCAAGAGACCCAGTACTTC. It specifies CASASRRNSQETQYF.

This chain connects TRBV5-4 to TRBJ2-1; 8 bases map to TRBD2. Germline loops: CDR1 SGHNT, CDR2 YYREEE (reference sequence). The CDR3 runs 14 residues. V shed 1 base, J shed 5 bases, and the junction held 2 bases outside the gene matches. The CDR3 bases are TGTGCCAGCAGCTTGACTAGCGGAAACAATGAGCAGTTCTTC. Its protein product is CASSLTSGNNEQFF.

V is TRBV2 and J is TRBJ2-3; TRBD1 agrees at 9 bases. Germline CDR1 SNHLY, CDR2 FYNNEI. CDR3 length equals 15 residues. With 6 bases clipped from V and 0 bases from J, the junction kept 4 bases outside the gene matches. CDR3 loop: CASSPGTGSTDTQYF. The CDR3 DNA follows: TGTGCCAGCAGCCCCGGGACAGGGAGCACAGATACGCAGTATTTT. The whole variable domain, filled in from reference TRBV2 and TRBJ2-3, reads EPEVTQTPSHQVTQMGQEVILRCVPISNHLYFYWYRQILGQKVEFLVSFYNNEISEKSEIFDDQFSVERPDGSNFTLKIRSTKLEDSAMYFCASSPGTGSTDTQYFGPGTRLTVL.

This clone came up a few times. The V gene is TRBV30, the J gene TRBJ1-5, with 8 bases matching TRBD1. Losses at the gene ends were 4 bases for V and 6 bases for J; bases not matched to a gene: 14. Germline V lookup: CDR1 GTSNPN, CDR2 SVGIG (reference sequence). The CDR3 has 16 amino acids. The CDR3: CAWTQGAGQFGQPQHF. In DNA, the CDR3 is TGTGCCTGGACCCAGGGGGCAGGGCAGTTCGGTCAGCCCCAGCATTTT.

V is TRBV5-8 and J is TRBJ1-5; D perhaps matches TRBD1 (6 bases). This CDR3 has 16 residues. V was shortened by 3 bases and J by 2 bases, with 15 bases between the two germline ends. CDR1 is SGHTS and CDR2 is YDEGEE in the germline V gene. CDR3 loop: CASSWDKGDGNQPQHF. The CDR3, as DNA: TGTGCCAGCAGCTGGGACAAGGGGGACGGCAATCAGCCCCAGCATTTT.

The chain uses TRBV18 and TRBJ1-4; D possibly corresponds to TRBD1 (6 bases). Per germline, CDR1 KGHSH and CDR2 LQKENI. This CDR3 is built from 13 residues. Trimming took 8 bases from V and 4 from J, leaving 11 bases between them. The CDR3 spells CASQGQLNEKLFF. DNA for the CDR3: TGTGCCAGCCAAGGACAGCTTAATGAAAAACTGTTTTTT.

This rearrangement joins TRBV6-5 to TRBJ2-2; no definite D call. From germline, CDR1 is MNHEY and CDR2 SVGAGI. V was cut by 6 bases and J by 1 base, with 12 bases left in between. The CDR3 covers 15 residues. The CDR3 DNA follows: TGTGCCAGCAGCCAGGCCTGGGAGAACACCGGGGAGCTGTTTTTT. The encoded protein is CASSQAWENTGELFF.

The chain uses TRBV7-9 and TRBJ1-2; D not resolved. The CDR3 is 13 amino acids. V was cut by 6 bases and J by 4 bases, with 12 bases left in between. CDR1 SEHNR and CDR2 FQNEAQ come from the germline V gene (reference sequence). Here the CDR3 DNA reads TGTGCCAGCAGTTCCGGGCGACCCTATGGCTACACCTTC. Translation: CASSSGRPYGYTF. Based on the CDR3 plus reference TRBV7-9 and TRBJ1-2, the full variable domain is DTGVSQNPRHKITKRGQNVTFRCDPISEHNRLYWYRQTLGQGPEFLTYFQNEAQLEKSRLLSDRFSAERPKGSFSTLEIQRTEQGDSAMYLCASSSGRPYGYTFGSGTRLTVV.